The rows below give T cell receptor beta chains drawn from one sample of a study of shared clonotypes between healthy human individuals. TCRdb's copy holds only in-frame clones and misses some; the assay was immunoSEQ multiplex PCR. The sample carries about 2.3 million clones, 85% to 95% recorded once. Sequenced material: naive CD4+ T cells from PBMCs. These receptors were collected from a young man in good health. Some clones in this sample may be carry-over from other donors' samples. Each CDR3 is given with its conserved first and last residue. D genes are given only for firm matches. A row's size may be missing; if present it is once, few, many or a size class.

V	D	size	J	DNA	CDR3
TRBV27	NA	NA	TRBJ1-5	TGTGCCAGCAAAACTTACAGGGAGAGGGATCAGCCCCAGCATTTT	CASKTYRERDQPQHF
TRBV5-1	NA	NA	TRBJ2-1	TGCGCCAGCAGCTTGGAACGGCCCTACAATGAGCAGTTCTTC	CASSLERPYNEQFF
TRBV11-2	NA	NA	TRBJ2-4	TGTGCCAGCAGCACCACCAAAGGGGGAGGGGATGTCAAAAACATTCAGTACTTC	CASSTTKGGGDVKNIQYF
TRBV29-1	NA	NA	TRBJ2-5	TGCAGCGTTGAACGACAGACTCAAGAGACCCAGTACTTC	CSVERQTQETQYF
TRBV28	NA	NA	TRBJ1-5	TGTGCCAGCAGTACCCCGAGGGGCGGGAGCAATCAGCCCCAGCATTTT	CASSTPRGGSNQPQHF
TRBV18	NA	NA	TRBJ1-2	TGTGCCAGCTCACCACTTCCAGGGCTGAGGGGCTACACCTTC	CASSPLPGLRGYTF
TRBV6-5	TRBD2	NA	TRBJ2-7	TGTGCCACCAGCGGGACTAGCGGCCCCTACGAGCAGTACTTC	CATSGTSGPYEQYF
TRBV19	TRBD1	NA	TRBJ2-2	TGTGCCAGTAGCCTACAGGGGGCCCCGAGAACCGGGGAGCTGTTTTTT	CASSLQGAPRTGELFF
TRBV6-1	NA	few	TRBJ1-1	TGTGCCAGCGACAGGAACACTGAAGCTTTCTTT	CASDRNTEAFF
TRBV18	TRBD1	NA	TRBJ1-3	TGTGCCAGCTCACTAGACAGGGAGGACACCATATATTTT	CASSLDREDTIYF
TRBV5-1	NA	NA	TRBJ1-1	TGCGCCAGCAGCCCCATCGGGGGGACAAACATGAACACTGAAGCTTTCTTT	CASSPIGGTNMNTEAFF
TRBV27	TRBD1	NA	TRBJ2-3	TGTGCCAGCCAGGGGGACCATAGCACAGATACGCAGTATTTT	CASQGDHSTDTQYF
TRBV18	NA	NA	TRBJ1-6	TGTGCCAGCTCACCACCGCAGAATAATTCACCCCTCCACTTT	CASSPPQNNSPLHF
TRBV6-1	TRBD1	NA	TRBJ2-5	TGTGCCAGCACTATGACAGGGAGTGGGGAGACCCAGTACTTC	CASTMTGSGETQYF
TRBV7-2	NA	NA	TRBJ1-5	TGTGCCAGCAGCTTATCGGCAGGCAGTCAGCCCCAGCATTTT	CASSLSAGSQPQHF
TRBV5-1	NA	NA	TRBJ2-7	TGCGCCAGCAGCTTGGTCCCCGGGGCGGGGAACTACGAGCAGTACTTC	CASSLVPGAGNYEQYF
TRBV18	NA	NA	TRBJ2-2	TGTGCCAGCTCACATAGTACCGGGGAGCTGTTTTTT	CASSHSTGELFF
TRBV7-2	NA	NA	TRBJ2-1	TGTGCCAGCGGCCTCGGGGCAGGGCAGGAGCAGTTCTTC	CASGLGAGQEQFF
TRBV15	NA	NA	TRBJ1-1	TGTGCCACCAGCAGGGCGAGGGCAGGGGTCACTGAAGCTTTCTTT	CATSRARAGVTEAFF
TRBV28	TRBD2	NA	TRBJ2-5	TGTGCCAGCAGTTTTCCCACGGGAGGGGAGACCCAGTACTTC	CASSFPTGGETQYF
TRBV7-2	NA	NA	TRBJ1-4	TGTGCCAGCAGCCTCTTTGTGATAGGGGGTGAAAAACTGTTTTTT	CASSLFVIGGEKLFF
TRBV4-3	TRBD1	NA	TRBJ2-3	TGCGCCAGCAGCCAAGGGTTTCGGACAGGGAACCCAGATACGCAGTATTTT	CASSQGFRTGNPDTQYF
TRBV7-9	NA	NA	TRBJ2-5	TGTGCCAGCAGCTTGGCTAGTGGGAAGGAGACCCAGTACTTC	CASSLASGKETQYF
TRBV11-2	NA	NA	TRBJ2-7	TGTGCCAGCAGCCGCCCTAGCTCCTACGAGCAGTACTTC	CASSRPSSYEQYF
TRBV5-1	TRBD1	NA	TRBJ2-7	TGCGCCAGCAGCTTGGTGACAGGGGAGTACGAGCAGTACTTC	CASSLVTGEYEQYF
TRBV6-1	NA	NA	TRBJ1-3	TGTGCCAGCAGTCCGAACCTTAGCTCTGGAAACACCATATATTTT	CASSPNLSSGNTIYF
TRBV4-1	NA	NA	TRBJ1-2	TGCGCCAGCAGCCAAGCCCCCCAACGGGGGACTGGCTACACCTTC	CASSQAPQRGTGYTF
TRBV29-1	TRBD1	once	TRBJ1-1	TGCAGCGTCGTCGGGACAGGTAACTCTGAAGCTTTCTTT	CSVVGTGNSEAFF
TRBV19	TRBD1	once	TRBJ2-3	TGTGCCAGTAGAGCCCCCCGGGACAGGGGACGTGATACGCAGTATTTT	CASRAPRDRGRDTQYF
TRBV2	NA	NA	TRBJ2-5	TGTGCCAGCAGCGACAGAACAGGTGTAGAGACCCAGTACTTC	CASSDRTGVETQYF
TRBV5-1	NA	NA	TRBJ2-1	TGCGCCAGCAGCTTGGGGGCCAAAGCCTACAATGAGCAGTTCTTC	CASSLGAKAYNEQFF
TRBV6-6	NA	NA	TRBJ2-1	TGTGCCAGCAGTTCGGGGCGGAACAATGAGCAGTTCTTC	CASSSGRNNEQFF
TRBV5-6	NA	NA	TRBJ1-1	TGTGCCAGCAGCTTCTTTGACAGGATTAACACTGAAGCTTTCTTT	CASSFFDRINTEAFF
TRBV4-3	NA	NA	TRBJ1-2	TGCGCCAGCAGCCACCCGACCGGGCAGGGAGGTCTCGTTGGCTACACCTTC	CASSHPTGQGGLVGYTF
TRBV5-1	TRBD2	NA	TRBJ2-5	TGCGCCAGCAGCTCGTTGGGACTAGCCGAGGGGGAGACCCAGTACTTC	CASSSLGLAEGETQYF
TRBV5-1	TRBD2	NA	TRBJ2-3	TGCGCCAGCAGCTTGTTACTCGAGGCTAGCGGGGCAACAGATACGCAGTATTTT	CASSLLLEASGATDTQYF
TRBV5-1	NA	NA	TRBJ2-3	TGCGCCAGCAGCTTGGATCCAGTCACAGATACGCAGTATTTT	CASSLDPVTDTQYF
TRBV27	NA	NA	TRBJ1-1	TGTGCCAGCACGCAAGTGCCAGTCGATAACACTGAAGCTTTCTTT	CASTQVPVDNTEAFF
TRBV5-1	TRBD1	NA	TRBJ2-5	TGCGCCAGCAGCTTGGGACAGGGGATTGGAGAGACCCAGTACTTC	CASSLGQGIGETQYF
TRBV28	NA	NA	TRBJ1-1	TGTGCCAGTTGGGGGCTATCGCGGACTGAAGCTTTCTTT	CASWGLSRTEAFF
TRBV5-6	TRBD1	once	TRBJ1-4	TGTGCCAGCAGCTTCTGGAGGGACAGGGGTGCAACTAATGAAAAACTGTTTTTT	CASSFWRDRGATNEKLFF